The rows below give T cell receptor beta chains drawn from one sample of a study of blood T cell repertoires in COVID-19. The table came from immunoSEQ multiplex PCR; TCRdb's copy has only in-frame clones and leaves some out. The sample has 250,000 to 350,000 clones, approximately 90% seen once; the top ten hold about 2.3%. Sequencing was carried out using peripheral blood. The origin of the receptors is a man younger than 35 with active or convalescent COVID-19. The CDR3 runs from the conserved cysteine through the conserved F or W. Each record gives: CDR3 protein, CDR3 DNA, V gene, D gene, J gene, clone size. A D gene is named only where the DNA matches it firmly. Rows give clone size only sometimes, using once, few, many, or a class for an expanded clone.

cdr3_aa: CASSEWSAKNIQYF
cdr3_nt: TGTGCCAGCAGCGAGTGGAGTGCCAAAAACATTCAGTACTTC
v_call: TRBV6-5
d_call: -
j_call: TRBJ2-4
clone_size: -

cdr3_aa: CASTQRTGGYYGYTF
cdr3_nt: TGTGCCAGTACCCAACGGACAGGGGGTTACTATGGCTACACCTTC
v_call: TRBV19
d_call: TRBD1
j_call: TRBJ1-2
clone_size: -

cdr3_aa: CASTAARVYNSPLHF
cdr3_nt: TGTGCCAGCACCGCAGCCCGGGTTTACAATTCACCCCTCCACTTT
v_call: TRBV28
d_call: -
j_call: TRBJ1-6
clone_size: -

cdr3_aa: CASSHPRTYEQYF
cdr3_nt: TGCGCCAGCAGTCACCCGCGGACCTACGAGCAGTACTTC
v_call: TRBV23-1
d_call: -
j_call: TRBJ2-7
clone_size: -

cdr3_aa: CASSLYSYNSPLHF
cdr3_nt: TGTGCCAGCAGCTTATACAGTTATAATTCACCCCTCCACTTT
v_call: TRBV5-6
d_call: -
j_call: TRBJ1-6
clone_size: once

cdr3_aa: CATRTGVTEAFF
cdr3_nt: TGTGCCACCAGGACAGGGGTCACTGAAGCTTTCTTT
v_call: TRBV15
d_call: TRBD1
j_call: TRBJ1-1
clone_size: once

cdr3_aa: CASSWGDRETQYF
cdr3_nt: TGTGCCAGCAGTTGGGGGGATAGGGAGACCCAGTACTTC
v_call: TRBV27
d_call: -
j_call: TRBJ2-5
clone_size: -

cdr3_aa: CASRQTRNTEAFF
cdr3_nt: TGTGCCAGCAGGCAAACTAGGAACACTGAAGCTTTCTTT
v_call: TRBV6-5
d_call: -
j_call: TRBJ1-1
clone_size: -

cdr3_aa: CASSTRQGSNTEAFF
cdr3_nt: TGCGCCAGCAGCACCCGACAGGGGTCGAACACTGAAGCTTTCTTT
v_call: TRBV5-1
d_call: TRBD1
j_call: TRBJ1-1
clone_size: -

cdr3_aa: CASSGPGQGYTGELFF
cdr3_nt: TGTGCCAGCAGTGGACCGGGACAGGGGTACACCGGGGAGCTGTTTTTT
v_call: TRBV2
d_call: TRBD1
j_call: TRBJ2-2
clone_size: -

cdr3_aa: CASSLAVVSTDTQYF
cdr3_nt: TGTGCCAGCAGCTTGGCCGTAGTAAGCACAGATACGCAGTATTTT
v_call: TRBV5-8
d_call: -
j_call: TRBJ2-3
clone_size: -

cdr3_aa: CAPGTESTDTQYF
cdr3_nt: TGTGCCCCCGGGACAGAAAGCACAGATACGCAGTATTTT
v_call: TRBV5-4
d_call: TRBD1
j_call: TRBJ2-3
clone_size: -

cdr3_aa: CASSMTSGAYNEQFF
cdr3_nt: TGTGCCAGTAGTATGACTAGCGGCGCCTACAATGAGCAGTTCTTC
v_call: TRBV19
d_call: TRBD2
j_call: TRBJ2-1
clone_size: -

cdr3_aa: CASSPPGGSGQPQHF
cdr3_nt: TGTGCCAGCTCACCACCCGGGGGGTCCGGTCAGCCCCAGCATTTT
v_call: TRBV18
d_call: -
j_call: TRBJ1-5
clone_size: -

cdr3_aa: CASSPLETGGTEAFF
cdr3_nt: TGTGCCAGCTCACCACTTGAGACAGGGGGCACTGAAGCTTTCTTT
v_call: TRBV18
d_call: TRBD1
j_call: TRBJ1-1
clone_size: -

cdr3_aa: CASSQDSGHHQPQHF
cdr3_nt: TGCGCCAGCAGCCAAGATTCAGGGCATCATCAGCCCCAGCATTTT
v_call: TRBV4-3
d_call: -
j_call: TRBJ1-5
clone_size: once

cdr3_aa: CASSPRRGRNTGELFF
cdr3_nt: TGTGCCAGCAGCCCAAGGCGGGGACGAAACACCGGGGAGCTGTTTTTT
v_call: TRBV14
d_call: -
j_call: TRBJ2-2
clone_size: -

cdr3_aa: CASSDSVGDTEAFF
cdr3_nt: TGTGCCAGCAGTGACAGCGTAGGGGACACTGAAGCTTTCTTT
v_call: TRBV6-2/TRBV6-3
d_call: -
j_call: TRBJ1-1
clone_size: -

cdr3_aa: CASSLQGRKEKLFF
cdr3_nt: TGTGCCAGCAGTTTACAGGGGCGGAAAGAAAAACTGTTTTTT
v_call: TRBV28
d_call: -
j_call: TRBJ1-4
clone_size: -

cdr3_aa: CASSDRAGGPETQYF
cdr3_nt: TGTGCCAGCAGTGACAGGGCGGGAGGGCCAGAGACCCAGTACTTC
v_call: TRBV6-1
d_call: TRBD2
j_call: TRBJ2-5
clone_size: -

cdr3_aa: CASSVGGGSTDTQYF
cdr3_nt: TGTGCCAGCAGCGTAGGAGGAGGGTCCACAGATACGCAGTATTTT
v_call: TRBV9
d_call: -
j_call: TRBJ2-3
clone_size: -

cdr3_aa: CASSVLGVYEQYF
cdr3_nt: TGTGCCAGCAGTGTGCTAGGTGTTTACGAGCAGTACTTC
v_call: TRBV28
d_call: -
j_call: TRBJ2-7
clone_size: few

cdr3_aa: CALRTSGVGEADNEQFF
cdr3_nt: TGTGCCTTGAGGACTAGCGGGGTAGGTGAGGCGGACAATGAGCAGTTCTTC
v_call: TRBV10-3
d_call: TRBD2
j_call: TRBJ2-1
clone_size: -

cdr3_aa: CASGESNEQFF
cdr3_nt: TGTGCCAGCGGGGAAAGCAATGAGCAGTTCTTC
v_call: TRBV10-3
d_call: -
j_call: TRBJ2-1
clone_size: few

cdr3_aa: CASSLDRGSGYEQYF
cdr3_nt: TGTGCCAGCAGCTTAGATCGAGGGTCGGGCTACGAGCAGTACTTC
v_call: TRBV11-2
d_call: -
j_call: TRBJ2-7
clone_size: -

cdr3_aa: CASSPGTAYEQYF
cdr3_nt: TGTGCCAGCAGCCCCGGGACAGCCTACGAGCAGTACTTC
v_call: TRBV6-2/TRBV6-3
d_call: TRBD1
j_call: TRBJ2-7
clone_size: -

cdr3_aa: CASSLSPTGDGYTF
cdr3_nt: TGCGCCAGCAGCTTGTCACCTACAGGGGATGGCTACACCTTC
v_call: TRBV5-1
d_call: TRBD1
j_call: TRBJ1-2
clone_size: -

cdr3_aa: CASSQSVRSDGYTF
cdr3_nt: TGTGCCAGCAGTCAATCCGTTCGGTCGGATGGCTACACCTTC
v_call: TRBV3-1/TRBV3-2
d_call: -
j_call: TRBJ1-2
clone_size: -

cdr3_aa: CASSGDRGEAFF
cdr3_nt: TGCGCCAGCAGCGGGGACAGAGGTGAAGCTTTCTTT
v_call: TRBV5-1
d_call: TRBD1
j_call: TRBJ1-1
clone_size: -

cdr3_aa: CASSLERGTGNTIYF
cdr3_nt: TGTGCCAGCAGCTTGGAGCGGGGGACTGGAAACACCATATATTTT
v_call: TRBV5-5
d_call: -
j_call: TRBJ1-3
clone_size: -

cdr3_aa: CASSQFGPTGLMNTEAFF
cdr3_nt: TGTGCCAGTAGCCAATTTGGACCGACCGGACTTATGAACACTGAAGCTTTCTTT
v_call: TRBV19
d_call: -
j_call: TRBJ1-1
clone_size: -

cdr3_aa: CASSVGMGARYGYTF
cdr3_nt: TGTGCCAGCAGCGTAGGAATGGGGGCGCGTTATGGCTACACCTTC
v_call: TRBV9
d_call: -
j_call: TRBJ1-2
clone_size: -

cdr3_aa: CASSLSGLADGGFF
cdr3_nt: TGTGCCAGCAGCTTATCCGGCTTAGCGGACGGGGGGTTCTTC
v_call: TRBV11-2
d_call: -
j_call: TRBJ2-1
clone_size: few

cdr3_aa: CASSLVQGMMAGEQFF
cdr3_nt: TGTGCCAGCAGCTTGGTTCAGGGTATGATGGCGGGAGAGCAGTTCTTC
v_call: TRBV5-5
d_call: -
j_call: TRBJ2-1
clone_size: -

cdr3_aa: CASSFPLDRTPYEQYF
cdr3_nt: TGTGCCAGCAGTTTTCCCCTGGACAGGACCCCCTACGAGCAGTACTTC
v_call: TRBV28
d_call: TRBD1
j_call: TRBJ2-7
clone_size: -

cdr3_aa: CASSLLTTGGADTQYF
cdr3_nt: TGTGCCAGCAGCTTATTAACGACAGGGGGAGCAGATACGCAGTATTTT
v_call: TRBV11-2
d_call: TRBD1
j_call: TRBJ2-3
clone_size: -

cdr3_aa: CASSAHLAGSNQPQHF
cdr3_nt: TGTGCCAGCAGTGCACACCTGGCAGGGAGCAATCAGCCCCAGCATTTT
v_call: TRBV6-1
d_call: -
j_call: TRBJ1-5
clone_size: -

cdr3_aa: CASSQDRGRGWSYEQYF
cdr3_nt: TGCGCCAGCAGCCAAGATAGAGGCAGGGGATGGTCCTACGAGCAGTACTTC
v_call: TRBV4-3
d_call: -
j_call: TRBJ2-7
clone_size: -

cdr3_aa: CASSRAAGDEKLFF
cdr3_nt: TGTGCCAGCAGCCGAGCCGCAGGGGATGAAAAACTGTTTTTT
v_call: TRBV5-4
d_call: -
j_call: TRBJ1-4
clone_size: -

cdr3_aa: CASSLEVAATYGYTF
cdr3_nt: TGTGCCAGCAGCTTAGAGGTTGCAGCGACCTATGGCTACACCTTC
v_call: TRBV7-9
d_call: -
j_call: TRBJ1-2
clone_size: -

cdr3_aa: CASSFMTGGGSPLHF
cdr3_nt: TGCGCCAGCAGCTTCATGACAGGCGGGGGGTCACCCCTCCACTTT
v_call: TRBV5-1
d_call: -
j_call: TRBJ1-6
clone_size: -

cdr3_aa: CAISDPSGAVAEQFF
cdr3_nt: TGTGCCATCAGTGACCCTAGCGGAGCCGTAGCTGAGCAGTTCTTC
v_call: TRBV10-3
d_call: TRBD2
j_call: TRBJ2-1
clone_size: -

cdr3_aa: CASSQEGADTQYF
cdr3_nt: TGTGCCAGCAGCCAAGAGGGGGCGGATACGCAGTATTTT
v_call: TRBV4-2
d_call: -
j_call: TRBJ2-3
clone_size: once

cdr3_aa: CASSTQGDTQYF
cdr3_nt: TGCGCCAGCAGCACACAGGGAGATACGCAGTATTTT
v_call: TRBV5-1
d_call: -
j_call: TRBJ2-3
clone_size: -

cdr3_aa: CASNRKDRVYGYTF
cdr3_nt: TGTGCCAGCAACAGAAAAGACAGGGTTTATGGCTACACCTTC
v_call: TRBV5-4
d_call: TRBD1
j_call: TRBJ1-2
clone_size: -

cdr3_aa: CASRTGTGHSPLHF
cdr3_nt: TGTGCCAGCAGGACCGGGACAGGGCATTCACCCCTCCACTTT
v_call: TRBV3-1/TRBV3-2
d_call: TRBD1
j_call: TRBJ1-6
clone_size: -

cdr3_aa: CASSEGGGAEPQHF
cdr3_nt: TGTGCCAGCAGTGAAGGGGGGGGCGCGGAGCCCCAGCATTTT
v_call: TRBV6-1
d_call: -
j_call: TRBJ1-5
clone_size: -

cdr3_aa: CASAGGPPYEQYF
cdr3_nt: TGCGCCAGCGCGGGGGGCCCCCCGTACGAGCAGTACTTC
v_call: TRBV5-1
d_call: TRBD2
j_call: TRBJ2-7
clone_size: -

cdr3_aa: CASRTGDQPQHF
cdr3_nt: TGTGCCAGTAGGACAGGGGACCAGCCCCAGCATTTT
v_call: TRBV19
d_call: TRBD1
j_call: TRBJ1-5
clone_size: -

cdr3_aa: CASSESSRGEKLFF
cdr3_nt: TGCGCCAGCAGTGAGTCCTCCCGGGGTGAAAAACTGTTTTTT
v_call: TRBV10-2
d_call: -
j_call: TRBJ1-4
clone_size: -

cdr3_aa: CASSQSDSGTYEQYF
cdr3_nt: TGCGCCAGCAGCCAATCGGACAGCGGAACCTACGAGCAGTACTTC
v_call: TRBV4-1
d_call: -
j_call: TRBJ2-7
clone_size: many

cdr3_aa: CASSRLGTGGETQYF
cdr3_nt: TGTGCCAGCAGCCGCCTGGGGACAGGGGGAGAGACCCAGTACTTC
v_call: TRBV3-1/TRBV3-2
d_call: TRBD1
j_call: TRBJ2-5
clone_size: -

cdr3_aa: CASSHGQSYGYTF
cdr3_nt: TGCGCCAGCAGCCATGGACAGTCTTATGGCTACACCTTC
v_call: TRBV4-1
d_call: -
j_call: TRBJ1-2
clone_size: once

cdr3_aa: CASSDGGFFNEQFF
cdr3_nt: TGCGCCAGCAGTGACGGAGGCTTCTTCAATGAGCAGTTCTTC
v_call: TRBV10-1
d_call: -
j_call: TRBJ2-1
clone_size: -

cdr3_aa: CASDTAGLTAGELFF
cdr3_nt: TGTGCTAGTGATACAGCGGGGCTAACCGCCGGGGAGCTGTTTTTT
v_call: TRBV12-5
d_call: TRBD2
j_call: TRBJ2-2
clone_size: -

cdr3_aa: CASSQFGLAGVIEQFF
cdr3_nt: TGCGCCAGCAGCCAGTTCGGACTAGCGGGAGTTATTGAGCAGTTCTTC
v_call: TRBV4-1
d_call: TRBD2
j_call: TRBJ2-1
clone_size: -

cdr3_aa: CASSAGDRFGYGYTF
cdr3_nt: TGTGCCAGCAGCGCAGGCGACAGGTTTGGCTATGGCTACACCTTC
v_call: TRBV9
d_call: -
j_call: TRBJ1-2
clone_size: -

cdr3_aa: CATGEGQFDEKLFF
cdr3_nt: TGTGCCACGGGAGAGGGACAGTTCGATGAAAAACTGTTTTTT
v_call: TRBV10-3
d_call: TRBD1
j_call: TRBJ1-4
clone_size: -